This T cell receptor (beta chain) derives from a study of cytomegalovirus exposure and HLA in healthy donors. Overall study context: Roughly 85 million unique TCRs from HLA-typed donors were held in an early release of data. General observations from the study: Reportedly, fewer N-insertions than the roughly 690-donor mean appeared in an Asian-associated ancestry cluster in a later analysis.

Germline V CDR1 and CDR2: MGHDK, SYGVNS. Deletions cut 1 base from V and 17 bases from J, with 14 bases between. The CDR3 consists of 12 residues. PCR amplification relied on 60 Vbeta primers (plus 13 Jbeta primers). Clones were read by immunoSEQ multiplex PCR, and TCRdb kept only the in-frame ones, dropping some. The table includes over 100,000 clones, around three quarters detected once. Notes on this clone: Its antigen is as yet unknown.

The sequenced sample consisted of PBMCs. The chain carries TRBV25-1 and TRBJ2-2; D not certain. This sequence was found in a woman aged 25 to 39 in good health and CMV-seropositive. Written as DNA, the CDR3 is TGTGCCAGCAGTGAATTTGACTCTCCAGCCTTTTTT. Protein product: CASSEFDSPAFF.